This entry lists 6 T cell receptor beta chains sequenced from one sample in a study of beta chain features in type 1 diabetes. Study-wide findings and caveats: Researchers report that Type 1 diabetes patients had moderately but significantly shorter TCRB CDR3s across all four CD4+ subsets.

No cognate antigen is known for these TCRs. The whole isolated RNA underwent reverse transcription, so sequencing captured expressed TCRB transcripts. The method was immunoSEQ multiplex PCR; TCRdb's version includes in-frame clones alone and lacks a portion of them. The sample lists 600,000 to 750,000 clones, over 10% occurring once. The material sequenced was naive CD4+ T cells from blood. The receptors stem from a man in his thirties or forties with type 1 diabetes.

This chain uses TRBV29-1 with TRBJ1-5; TRBD1 might be the D (6 bases). This CDR3 has 11 amino acids. Trimming took off 6 bases at V and 4 bases at J, with 7 bases between the two ends. CDR1 and CDR2 (germline): SQVTM, ANQGSEA. In nucleotides, the CDR3 is TGCAGCGTCCAGGGGAATCAGCCCCAGCATTTT. Protein sequence: CSVQGNQPQHF.

The sample holds a few counts of this clone. The chain combines TRBV4-1 with TRBJ1-5; D is uncertain. Germline assignment: CDR1 MGHRA and CDR2 YSYEKL. V lost 4 bases and J lost 0, with 10 bases in between. The CDR3 is 15 residues long. Written as DNA, the CDR3 is TGCGCCAGCAGCCCGTACTCGTATAGCAATCAGCCCCAGCATTTT. The encoded protein is CASSPYSYSNQPQHF.

Of note for this clone: Different DNA sequences within this sample yield the same CDR3. J is TRBJ2-3 and V is TRBV18; D remains ambiguous. This CDR3 contains 11 residues. The V end was cut by 3 bases, the J end by 5 bases, with 3 bases between. Germline CDR1 and CDR2: KGHSH and LQKENI. In DNA form, the CDR3 reads TGTGCCAGCTCACCGCAAGATACGCAGTATTTT. This sequence encodes CASSPQDTQYF.

This clone was observed a handful of times. The V call is TRBV5-6, the J call TRBJ1-5; D might be TRBD1 (6 bases). Germline CDR1 is SGHDT and CDR2 is YYEEEE. With 0 bases removed from V and 2 bases from J, the gap between germline ends came to 12 bases. The length of the CDR3 is 16 residues. CDR3 in amino acids: CASSLGYRVGNQPQHF. Here the CDR3 DNA reads TGTGCCAGCAGCTTGGGTTACAGGGTGGGCAATCAGCCCCAGCATTTT.

The rearrangement joins TRBV5-1 to TRBJ1-1; tentative D call: TRBD1 (5 bases). The CDR3 has 12 amino acids. The germline CDR1 and CDR2 sequences are SGHRS and YFSETQ. Trimming took off 0 bases at V and 11 bases at J, with 11 bases between the two ends. The CDR3, as DNA: TGCGCCAGCAGCTTGGAGGGGCGGGCTGCTTTCTTT. Residues: CASSLEGRAAFF.

In its sample, this clone was seen a few times. The genes are TRBV14 and TRBJ2-7; D may be TRBD1 or TRBD2 (6 bases each). This CDR3 comprises 14 residues. Germline lookup yields CDR1 SGHDN and CDR2 FVKESK. V was trimmed by 1 base and J by 7 bases, leaving 14 bases between them. In DNA form, the CDR3 reads TGTGCCAGCAGCCAAGTTTGGGGGGCTGGAGAGCAGTACTTC. Its protein is CASSQVWGAGEQYF.